Below, 31 T cell receptor beta chains from the same sample are listed, as sequenced in a study of low-dose radiotherapy and immunotherapy resistance in tumors. Priming of first-strand cDNA relied on TRAV- and TRBV-specific primers (covering alpha and beta chains). With a constant-region primer and a V-primer adapter, TCRs were subjected to approximately 20 PCR cycles of amplification. TCRdb reprocessed the reads via MiXCR and lists one record per CDR3 protein. Of 7,000 to 9,000 distinct CDR3 sequences in the sample, about 53% were seen once. The source is a human donor with advanced metastatic prostate, ovarian, gallbladder or colorectal cancer (not recorded which). This table probably holds off-target reads from a library built for another chain.

V gene TRBV3-1 combines with J gene TRBJ2-7; a weak D match, TRBD2 (7 bases). The V end was cut by 1 base, the J end by 6 bases, with 19 bases between. The germline V gene encodes CDR1 LGHDT and CDR2 YNNKEL (reference sequence). This CDR3 has 16 amino acids. Here the CDR3 reads CASSQVPPGGPAEQYF. CDR3 DNA sequence: TGTGCCAGCAGCCAAGTCCCCCCCGGGGGGCCTGCCGAGCAGTACTTC.

In this sample, this clonotype turned up a few times. The rearrangement joins TRBV30 to TRBJ1-1; D gene unclear. This CDR3 comprises 14 residues. V shed 1 base and J shed 2 bases, with 11 bases lying between them. The V gene's germline CDR1 is GTSNPN and CDR2 SVGIG (reference sequence). The CDR3: CAWSDPPYNTEAFF. CDR3 nucleotide sequence: TGTGCCTGGAGTGACCCTCCTTACAACACTGAAGCTTTCTTT.

Here the CDR3 reads CASSAGPPYEQYF. The DNA of the CDR3 is TGTGCCAGCTCCGCGGGGCCGCCCTACGAGCAGTACTTC. The rearrangement uses TRBV7-6 and TRBJ2-7; D is possibly TRBD2 (6 bases). Germline lookup yields CDR1 SGHVS and CDR2 FNYEAQ. Between the trimmed V and J ends, which lost 8 bases and 2 bases, there was a span of 13 bases. This CDR3 is 13 amino acids long.

This clonotype was seen just once. The chain uses TRBV2 and TRBJ1-1, with 7 bases that match TRBD1. V trimming: 7 bases; J trimming: 1 base; junction bases outside the gene matches: 6. Germline V gene data show CDR1 as SNHLY and CDR2 as FYNNEI. The CDR3 is 14 amino acids. The CDR3 nucleotides read TGTGCCAGCACCCGAGGACAGGAGAACACTGAAGCTTTCTTT. Its translation is CASTRGQENTEAFF.

This clonotype was counted between two and nine times. The gene calls are TRBV10-2 and TRBJ1-1; 8 positions match TRBD1. Germline CDR1 WSHSY, CDR2 SAAADI. After removal of 6 bases from V and 0 bases from J, the junction contained 3 bases not matched to a gene. This CDR3 spans 14 amino acids. The CDR3 DNA is TGCGCCAGCAGGGCGACAGGGGTGAACACTGAAGCTTTCTTT. Amino acids: CASRATGVNTEAFF.

The chain employs TRBV10-3 and TRBJ1-5; no clear D gene. In germline, CDR1 is ENHRY, CDR2 SYGVKD. The germline V and J ends were trimmed by 0 bases and 6 bases, with 6 bases remaining between them. There are 13 residues in the CDR3. Written as DNA, the CDR3 is TGTGCCATCAGTGAGTCCCAAGTTCAGCCCCAGCATTTT. Its protein product is CAISESQVQPQHF.

The chain links TRBV2 to TRBJ2-2; the match to TRBD2 covers 8 bases. The V gene end was trimmed by 6 bases and the J gene end by 2 bases; junction bases not matched to a gene: 5. The germline CDR1 and CDR2 sequences are SNHLY and FYNNEI. The CDR3 loop spans 15 amino acids. The CDR3: CASRARGVNTGELFF. CDR3 DNA sequence: TGTGCCAGCAGGGCGCGGGGGGTTAACACCGGGGAGCTGTTTTTT.

The V call is TRBV29-1, the J call TRBJ1-2; 11 bases agree with TRBD1. V lost 6 bases, J lost 8 bases, and 11 bases stayed unmatched. The CDR3 length is 14 residues. Germline-derived CDR1 and CDR2 are SQVTM and ANQGSEA. The CDR3 region is CSVVGGQGAWGYTF. The CDR3 DNA reads as TGCAGCGTCGTTGGCGGACAGGGGGCGTGGGGCTACACCTTC.

The chain recombines TRBV19 with TRBJ2-1; 13 bases agree with TRBD2. Germline trimming cut 9 bases from V and 10 bases from J; bases unmatched to any gene: 9. CDR1 is LNHDA and CDR2 is SQIVND in the germline V gene (reference sequence). This CDR3 is 14 amino acids long. CDR3: CASQGLAGEGEQFF. The CDR3 DNA is TGTGCCAGCCAAGGACTAGCGGGGGAAGGGGAGCAGTTCTTC.

The chain employs TRBV11-2 and TRBJ2-7, with 9 positions matching TRBD1. CDR3 length: 15 amino acids. The J segment lost 6 bases and the V segment lost 2 bases, leaving 8 bases of the junction unmatched. Germline V gene lookup returns CDR1 SGHAT and CDR2 FQNNGV. CDR3 DNA sequence: TGTGCCAGCAGCTTACAAAGGACAGGGGCGTCCGAGCAGTACTTC. It yields the protein CASSLQRTGASEQYF.

The CDR3 DNA follows: TGTGCCAGCAGTCCGACTTTAAGCTCCTACAATGAGCAGTTCTTC. This codes for CASSPTLSSYNEQFF. The chain couples TRBV6-5 to TRBJ2-1; no firm D call. CDR1 and CDR2 from the germline V gene are MNHEY and SVGAGI. The ends were cut back, 5 bases at V and 0 bases at J, with 11 bases in the middle. This CDR3 is 15 amino acids long.

This clonotype was seen a handful of times. The chain combines TRBV5-1 with TRBJ2-7, with D unclear. The CDR3 contains 14 residues. Between the trimmed V and J ends, which lost 0 bases and 5 bases, there was a span of 12 bases. Germline V gene data show CDR1 as SGHRS and CDR2 as YFSETQ. Written as DNA, the CDR3 is TGCGCCAGCAGCTTGGGCCAGGTCACCCACGAGCAGTACTTC. It specifies CASSLGQVTHEQYF.

The sample holds a few counts of this clonotype. This chain joins TRBV5-1 and TRBJ2-4; 9 bases are a match to TRBD1. Germline trimming cut 5 bases from V and 5 bases from J; bases unmatched to any gene: 8. Per the germline V gene, CDR1 is SGHRS and CDR2 is YFSETQ. This CDR3 spans 15 amino acids. The CDR3 sequence is CASRQQGAPENIQYF. The CDR3 DNA is TGCGCCAGCAGACAACAGGGGGCCCCCGAAAACATTCAGTACTTC.

The table lists this clonotype with a count of one. CDR3 amino acids: CAWSPGTVVVYNEQFF. The CDR3, as DNA: TGTGCCTGGAGCCCCGGGACGGTGGTAGTGTACAATGAGCAGTTCTTC. The chain links TRBV30 to TRBJ2-1; D could derive from TRBD1 or TRBD2 (5 bases each). CDR1 is GTSNPN and CDR2 is SVGIG in the germline V gene (reference sequence). The CDR3 is 16 residues long. V dropped 3 bases and J dropped 4 bases, with 19 bases sitting between them.

V gene TRBV6-8 combines with J gene TRBJ2-2; D unresolved. Looked up from germline, CDR1 is MNHGY and CDR2 is SAAAGT. The CDR3 length is 14 residues. V was shortened by 5 bases and J by 6 bases, with 13 bases between the two germline ends. The CDR3 spells CASSELAGPGELFF. The CDR3 nucleotides are TGTGCCAGCAGTGAACTGGCAGGCCCCGGGGAGCTGTTTTTT.

This sequence joins TRBV29-1 and TRBJ2-1; 11 bases line up with TRBD1. V lost 4 bases and J lost 5; bases outside the gene matches: 7. Germline V gives CDR1 SQVTM, CDR2 ANQGSEA. CDR3 length: 15 amino acids. CDR3 DNA: TGCAGCGTTGTGGGTGGACAGGGGGCGGACAATGAGCAGTTCTTC. Amino acids: CSVVGGQGADNEQFF.

This clonotype appeared a few times. The chain uses TRBV28 and TRBJ1-2; 12 bases line up with TRBD1. CDR1 is MDHEN and CDR2 is SYDVKM in the germline V gene. This CDR3 comprises 15 residues. V lost 5 bases and J lost 6; bases outside the gene matches: 7. Here the CDR3 reads CASSAPGQGADGYTF. The CDR3 DNA reads as TGTGCCAGCAGTGCCCCGGGACAGGGGGCGGATGGCTACACCTTC.

This clonotype was seen a single time. The chain is built from TRBV7-6 and TRBJ2-6; D unresolved. This CDR3 region has 15 residues. Germline V lookup: CDR1 SGHVS, CDR2 FNYEAQ. Trimming removed 6 bases at V and 0 bases at J, with 9 bases between. CDR3: CASSSDLSGANVLTF. In DNA, the CDR3 is TGTGCCAGCAGTTCCGACCTCTCTGGGGCCAACGTCCTGACTTTC.

The chain links TRBV7-8 to TRBJ1-2; no clear D gene. The CDR3 contains 15 residues. V was pared by 6 bases and J by 3 bases, with 17 bases between. The germline V gene encodes CDR1 SGHVS and CDR2 FQNEAQ. The CDR3 protein is CASSPVPGLYYGYTF. For the CDR3, the DNA is TGTGCCAGCAGTCCAGTGCCGGGTCTTTACTATGGCTACACCTTC.

The J gene is TRBJ2-2, the V gene TRBV24-1; a possible D gene is TRBD2 (5 bases). The CDR3 runs to 14 residues. Trimming stripped 1 base from V and 5 bases from J, with 7 bases between. From germline, CDR1 is KGHDR and CDR2 SFDVKD. The CDR3 bases are TGTGCCACCAGTGATTTTCAGCGGACCGGGGAGCTGTTTTTT. It is translated as CATSDFQRTGELFF.

This clonotype appeared a single time. V is TRBV10-1 and J is TRBJ2-3; D gene unclear. CDR1 and CDR2 (germline): WNHNN, SYGVQD (reference sequence). V lost 0 bases and J 2 bases, leaving 9 bases between the germline ends. This CDR3 comprises 15 residues. The CDR3 region is CASSESRQYTDTQYF. The CDR3 DNA follows: TGCGCCAGCAGTGAGTCAAGGCAGTACACAGATACGCAGTATTTT.

This clonotype was found a few times. The chain links TRBV5-1 to TRBJ2-1; 14 bases fit TRBD2. The V gene's germline CDR1 is SGHRS and CDR2 YFSETQ. V trimming: 4 bases; J trimming: 9 bases; junction bases outside the gene matches: 9. The CDR3 sequence is 16 residues long. In DNA, the CDR3 is TGCGCCAGCAGCCCGAAGGGACTAGCGGGAGCTAGTGAGCAGTTCTTC. This gives the protein CASSPKGLAGASEQFF.

The chain carries TRBV4-3 and TRBJ2-1, with TRBD2 identical over 14 bases. CDR3 size: 17 residues. V lost 1 base to trimming and J lost 10 bases; unmatched junction nucleotides: 9. Germline CDR1 LGHNA, CDR2 YSLEER. The CDR3 DNA is TGCGCCAGCAGCCAAGGAGGACTAGCGGGGGGCCGGCGGGAGCAGTTCTTC. This codes for CASSQGGLAGGRREQFF.

The chain joins TRBV2 to TRBJ2-5, with D tentatively TRBD1 (5 bases). This CDR3 spans 13 amino acids. CDR1 is SNHLY, CDR2 FYNNEI, per germline. Trimming stripped 5 bases from V and 5 bases from J, with 12 bases between. CDR3 nucleotides: TGTGCCAGCAGTCCAGGGATGGCGGAGACCCAGTACTTC. Its translation is CASSPGMAETQYF.

This clonotype was observed a handful of times. This chain connects TRBV25-1 to TRBJ1-1; tentatively, D is TRBD1 (5 bases). The germline gives CDR1 MGHDK, CDR2 SYGVNS. CDR3 length: 12 amino acids. Trimming left V 8 bases short and J 1 base short, with 8 bases between. CDR3: CASGDRNTEAFF. The DNA for the CDR3 is TGTGCCAGCGGCGACAGGAACACTGAAGCTTTCTTT.

The chain has TRBV11-1 and TRBJ2-6, with 7 bases lining up with TRBD1. V was pared by 6 bases and J by 0 bases, with 8 bases of the junction left unmatched. CDR3 length: 17 residues. CDR1 and CDR2 from the germline V gene are SGHAT and FQDESV (reference sequence). The CDR3 sequence: CASRPGTASSGANVLTF. The CDR3 bases are TGTGCCAGCAGACCAGGGACAGCCAGCTCTGGGGCCAACGTCCTGACTTTC. The variable domain in full, completed from reference TRBV11-1 and TRBJ2-6, reads EAEVAQSPRYKITEKSQAVAFWCDPISGHATLYWYRQILGQGPELLVQFQDESVVDDSQLPKDRFSAERLKGVDSTLKIQPAELGDSAMYLCASRPGTASSGANVLTFGAGSRLTVL.

The V call is TRBV29-1, the J call TRBJ1-2; D is unclear. The CDR3 has 17 amino acids. The V gene lost 6 bases and the J gene lost 3 bases, with 26 bases spanning the gap. Germline V gene data show CDR1 as SQVTM and CDR2 as ANQGSEA. In nucleotides, the CDR3 is TGCAGCGTCTTGGCCACCAGCGGACCTGTTGGGGACTATGGCTACACCTTC. This gives the protein CSVLATSGPVGDYGYTF.

V is TRBV13 and J is TRBJ2-7; D is unresolved. CDR3 length: 13 residues. CDR1 is PRHDT, CDR2 FYEKMQ, per germline (reference sequence). V was cut by 2 bases and J by 0 bases, with 5 bases left in between. Here the CDR3 reads CASSLLLSYEQYF. The CDR3 bases are TGTGCCAGCAGCTTACTCCTCTCCTACGAGCAGTACTTC.

This clonotype appeared a single time. V usage is TRBV6-2 or TRBV6-3 and J usage is TRBJ1-4; weak D call: TRBD1 (5 bases). Between the trimmed V and J ends, which lost 5 bases and 8 bases, there was a span of 12 bases. The CDR3 runs to 13 residues. Germline assignment: CDR1 MNHEY and CDR2 SVGEGT. In nucleotides, the CDR3 is TGTGCCAGCAGTGAATGGCGGGGCGAAAAACTGTTTTTT. It codes for CASSEWRGEKLFF.

This clonotype was detected only a few times. The chain is built from TRBV5-1 and TRBJ2-1; 9 bases align to TRBD1. Looked up from germline, CDR1 is SGHRS and CDR2 is YFSETQ. The CDR3 extends over 16 amino acids. Trimming at V came to 1 base and at J to 6 bases, leaving 8 bases not matched to a gene. The CDR3 DNA reads as TGCGCCAGCAGCTTGTCCCCACAGGGGGCTGGCAATGAGCAGTTCTTC. Protein sequence: CASSLSPQGAGNEQFF.

The chain links TRBV28 to TRBJ2-3; no reliable D call. Germline CDR1 is MDHEN and CDR2 is SYDVKM. Trimming left V 6 bases short and J 4 bases short, with 17 bases between. This CDR3 is 15 amino acids long. CDR3: CASSSPAVGPDTQYF. CDR3 nucleotides: TGTGCCAGCAGCTCCCCCGCCGTGGGCCCAGATACGCAGTATTTT.